This T cell receptor (beta chain) derives from a study of T cell responses to AZD1222 COVID-19 vaccine. Study-level information: Second-dose timings of about 4 or about 12 weeks were pooled.

Study observations and caveats: Baseline serostatus was positive in only six or seven AZD1222 recipients.

To note about this clone: What it binds is unknown.

TCRdb keeps only in-frame clones here, not all; method: immunoSEQ multiplex PCR. The sample includes around 150,000 clones, 80% to 95% of them seen just once. This CDR3 spans 14 amino acids. Germline V lookup: CDR1 MNHNY, CDR2 SVGAGI (reference sequence). Trimming removed 6 bases from V and 8 bases from J, with 17 bases in between. This receptor was identified in an adult in good health. Material: peripheral blood, obtained on day 0 of AZD1222 vaccination. V gene TRBV6-6 combines with J gene TRBJ2-1; tentatively, D is TRBD2 (6 bases). CDR3 amino acids: CASSYRDWSYEQFF. Here the CDR3 DNA reads TGTGCCAGCAGCTACCGGGACTGGAGTTATGAGCAGTTCTTC.